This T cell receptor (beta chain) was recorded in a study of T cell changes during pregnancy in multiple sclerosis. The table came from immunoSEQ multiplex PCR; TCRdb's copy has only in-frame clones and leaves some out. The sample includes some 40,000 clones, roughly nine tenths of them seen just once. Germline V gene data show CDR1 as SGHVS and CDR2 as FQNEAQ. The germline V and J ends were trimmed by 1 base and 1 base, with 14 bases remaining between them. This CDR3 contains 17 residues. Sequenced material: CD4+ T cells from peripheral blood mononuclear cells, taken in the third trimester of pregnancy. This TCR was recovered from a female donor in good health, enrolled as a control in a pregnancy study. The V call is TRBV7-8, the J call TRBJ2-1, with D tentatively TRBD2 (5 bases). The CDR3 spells CASSLGSGLPSYNEQFF. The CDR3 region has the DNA TGTGCCAGCAGCTTAGGAAGTGGACTGCCTTCCTACAATGAGCAGTTCTTC.